These T cell receptor beta chains were read from a single sample in a study of T cell responses to AZD1222 COVID-19 vaccine. The method was immunoSEQ multiplex PCR; TCRdb's version includes in-frame clones alone and lacks a portion of them. The sample contains 110,000 to 150,000 clones, 92% of which appear only once. The source was peripheral blood, collected 28 days after the second AZD1222 dose. These receptors were collected from an adult who received the AZD1222 COVID-19 vaccine. CDR3s include the opening cysteine and the closing phenylalanine or tryptophan. A D gene is named only where the DNA matches it firmly. Clone sizes are given selectively: once, few, many, or a class where the clone is expanded.

TRBJ1-5 - TRBV5-1 - CASSPSGPNQPQHF TGCGCCAGCAGCCCCTCGGGCCCCAATCAGCCCCAGCATTTT
TRBJ2-1 - TRBV7-2 - CASSLGIRQFF TGTGCCAGCAGCTTAGGTATTCGGCAGTTCTTC
TRBJ1-2 - TRBV10-1 TRBD1 CASSATGAYGYTF TGCGCCAGCAGCGCGACAGGGGCGTATGGCTACACCTTC
TRBJ1-5 - TRBV14 - CASSQTGRNQPQHF TGTGCCAGCAGCCAAACAGGGCGCAATCAGCCCCAGCATTTT
TRBJ1-1 - TRBV7-9 - CASSLETSMNTEAFF TGTGCCAGCAGCTTAGAGACATCTATGAACACTGAAGCTTTCTTT
TRBJ2-1 - TRBV5-5 - CASTPRFSDNEQFF TGTGCCAGCACCCCTCGCTTCTCTGACAATGAGCAGTTCTTC
TRBJ2-1 - TRBV3-1/TRBV3-2 - CASSPRSHNEQFF TGTGCCAGCAGCCCCCGGAGCCACAATGAGCAGTTCTTC
TRBJ1-1 few TRBV5-4 - CASSLVGQTEAFF TGTGCCAGCAGCCTCGTCGGACAGACTGAAGCTTTCTTT
TRBJ2-2 - TRBV4-3 TRBD1 CASSQEGGKTGELFF TGCGCCAGCAGCCAAGAAGGGGGCAAGACCGGGGAGCTGTTTTTT
TRBJ2-1 - TRBV7-9 - CASSLGLQVSEQFF TGTGCCAGCAGCTTAGGCCTACAGGTGTCTGAGCAGTTCTTC
TRBJ2-7 once TRBV5-1 TRBD1 CASSDPGQPYEQYF TGCGCCAGCAGCGACCCGGGACAGCCCTACGAGCAGTACTTC
TRBJ1-3 - TRBV20-1 - CSASRQGTRNTIYF TGCAGTGCTAGTCGGCAGGGGACAAGAAACACCATATATTTT
TRBJ1-1 - TRBV27 - CASSLTPTASTEAFF TGTGCCAGCAGTTTAACCCCGACTGCGAGTACTGAAGCTTTCTTT
TRBJ2-3 once TRBV29-1 TRBD2 CSGTGTSGREADTQYF TGCAGCGGAACCGGGACTAGCGGGAGGGAGGCAGATACGCAGTATTTT
TRBJ1-5 - TRBV27 TRBD1 CASSPLRGWSSNQPQHF TGTGCCAGCAGTCCCCTCAGGGGGTGGTCGAGCAATCAGCCCCAGCATTTT
TRBJ1-1 - TRBV18 - CASSPMDGPKNTEAFF TGTGCCAGCTCACCCATGGACGGACCGAAGAACACTGAAGCTTTCTTT
TRBJ2-5 - TRBV10-3 TRBD2 CAISEEGLAGETQYF TGTGCCATCAGTGAGGAGGGACTAGCGGGTGAGACCCAGTACTTC
TRBJ1-3 - TRBV18 - CASSPDGVLSGNTIYF TGTGCCAGCTCACCCGATGGGGTTCTGTCTGGAAACACCATATATTTT
TRBJ2-7 - TRBV27 - CASSRPGTLSSYEQYF TGTGCCAGCAGCAGGCCGGGGACCCTTAGCTCCTACGAGCAGTACTTC
TRBJ2-1 - TRBV7-2 TRBD1 CASSPDRGLYNEQFF TGTGCCAGCAGCCCCGACAGGGGGCTATACAATGAGCAGTTCTTC
TRBJ1-5 few TRBV15 TRBD1 CATSRGTGNQPQHF TGTGCCACCAGCAGAGGGACAGGGAATCAGCCCCAGCATTTT
TRBJ1-2 once TRBV6-1 - CASSERVGYTF TGTGCCAGCAGTGAACGAGTGGGCTACACCTTC
TRBJ2-7 - TRBV28 - CASSPHQGTYEQYF TGTGCCAGCAGTCCCCACCAGGGGACCTACGAGCAGTACTTC
TRBJ2-3 - TRBV5-6 TRBD1 CASSRDRAADTQYF TGTGCCAGCAGTCGGGACAGGGCTGCAGATACGCAGTATTTT
TRBJ2-1 - TRBV19 - CASSIDLFRTGVYNEQFF TGTGCCAGTAGTATAGATCTATTTCGGACTGGGGTCTACAATGAGCAGTTCTTC
TRBJ1-5 - TRBV2 - CASSELSQPQHF TGTGCCAGCAGTGAACTCTCACAGCCCCAGCATTTT
TRBJ2-5 - TRBV19 TRBD1 CASSNYGGTGIQETQYF TGTGCCAGTAGTAATTACGGCGGGACAGGGATCCAAGAGACCCAGTACTTC
TRBJ2-7 - TRBV15 - CATSTPGRHYEQYF TGTGCCACCAGCACCCCGGGACGCCACTACGAGCAGTACTTC
TRBJ1-4 - TRBV9 - CASSVSAGGEKLFF TGTGCCAGCAGCGTATCGGCGGGGGGCGAAAAACTGTTTTTT
TRBJ2-5 - TRBV7-8 TRBD1 CASSPGQGRAQYF TGTGCCAGCAGCCCCGGACAGGGAAGGGCCCAGTACTTC
TRBJ1-5 - TRBV18 TRBD1 CASPLWTGPVYSNQPQHF TGTGCCAGCCCGCTTTGGACAGGGCCGGTTTATAGCAATCAGCCCCAGCATTTT
TRBJ2-1 once TRBV12-3/TRBV12-4 - CASTLGEEQFF TGTGCCAGCACCCTGGGGGAGGAGCAGTTCTTC
TRBJ1-4 - TRBV3-1/TRBV3-2 - CASSHSPRRLDEKLFF TGTGCCAGCAGCCATAGCCCCAGGCGCTTAGATGAAAAACTGTTTTTT
TRBJ1-3 - TRBV15 - CATSQTPLSGNTIYF TGTGCCACCAGTCAGACACCCCTCTCTGGAAACACCATATATTTT
TRBJ2-7 - TRBV6-5 TRBD2 CASSYSLAGAYEQYF TGTGCCAGCAGTTACTCGCTAGCGGGAGCTTACGAGCAGTACTTC